This record covers a single T cell receptor beta chain. The table lists this clonotype with many counts. The specificity of this receptor is unknown. Base quality data are lacking; no much larger clone is found one base away. This sample was included in a study of T cells in Graves' hyperthyroidism and ophthalmopathy (dated by TCRdb to the late 2010s). With respect to the entire study: Peripheral blood was sampled at the time of initial diagnosis, prior to any treatment. To identify distinguishing TCR V-J signatures, a discovery cohort of about 95 patients was used, comprising 43 with Graves' ophthalmopathy and approximately 57 with stable Graves' hyperthyroidism. Prospective prediction of ophthalmopathy was tested in an independent validation cohort consisting of some 20 hyperthyroidism patients and about 17 patients who later progressed to ophthalmopathy. For training and testing, the 80 to 100 patients in the discovery cohort were randomly divided in a 7:3 ratio. In addition, the study compared T-cell repertoires in thyroid tissue and in blood from six Graves' hyperthyroidism patients. Once sampling was done, hyperthyroidism patients were given methimazole at a starting dose of 30 mg daily, whereas ophthalmopathy patients were given high-dose intravenous methylprednisolone. TCR Vbeta CDR3 sequencing of 140 or so peripheral blood samples (over 40 ophthalmopathy, some 75 hyperthyroidism and roughly 17 progressor patients) is reported in the paper. The research as a whole found: In validation, the model predicted progression to ophthalmopathy with approximately 69% sensitivity and 72% to 85% specificity, a median of 6.5 months before onset. Most expanded thyroid clonotypes (frequency above 0.001) were also detected in blood, suggesting blood repertoires may reflect thyroid immune responses. Sample size was not statistically predetermined, and blinding of investigators to group allocation was not performed. In cross-validation, a model built on a 13 V-J signature told ophthalmopathy apart from stable hyperthyroidism with about 90% sensitivity and roughly 83% specificity, and in testing the same model reached 80%/75%.

V loses 7 bases of germline sequence and J loses 1 base, and the interval between the two ends is 15 bases. Reading from cysteine to phenylalanine, the CDR3 counts 15 amino acids. Kept here is only the CDR3 DNA, which spans 45 bases and is read in frame from base 1. CDR1 MNHEY and CDR2 SMNVEV were looked up in the germline V gene (reference sequence). Moderately to severely active disease, a Clinical Activity Score of at least 3, a NOSPECS grade of at least 4, and a duration under 3 months were present in ophthalmopathy patients. Patients with uncontrolled infections, other autoimmune diseases, pregnancy or lactation were excluded. Clinical symptoms, serum thyroxine and TRAb, thyroid ultrasound, and orbital computed tomography formed the basis for the diagnoses. PBMCs were separated from roughly 10 ml of fresh peripheral blood using Ficoll-Paque density gradient centrifugation. Total RNA was extracted with Trizol reagent, and quality was checked on an Agilent 2100 Bioanalyzer.

TCR beta CDR3 regions were amplified from RNA transcripts. For the first round of RT-PCR on the TCR CDR3, the HTBI primer set was used together with the Qiagen OneStep RT-PCR kit. Libraries were constructed in a second round of multiplex PCR, after which size selection and purification were carried out. Paired-end sequencing of the libraries was performed with 100 bp reads on an Illumina HiSeq2000. The original pipeline was this. SOAPnuke was used to process the raw data, with reads discarded if the reads contained adapters or uncalled bases, had a mean Phred below 15, or lacked an exact constant-primer or identifier match. COPE v1.2.5 was used to merge the high-quality paired reads, and each unique nucleotide sequence was defined as a clonotype. Clonotypes were aligned to IMGT TRBV, TRBD and TRBJ reference segments using MiTCR v1.1. The analysis was restricted to V-J combinations with a frequency above 0.0001, which together covered 99% to 99.2% of the repertoires. A TCS score was defined as the ratio between F50 (clonal expansion) and ExV (chaos), using BLOSUM62-based TCRdist between CDR3 peptides within each V-J. Welch's t-statistics and random forest reduced roughly 530 V-J features to 13, which were used in a naive Bayes classifier (R e1071). Starting from the raw public reads, TCRdb applied fastp trimming at Q25, assembled clones with MiXCR and retained in-frame beta chains. Each entry merges the rows of one CDR3 protein and shows their most common DNA and genes. It is TCRdb's table, rather than the study itself, that gives the V and J calls and clone size. Recorded for this sample are 300,000 to 450,000 distinct CDR3 sequences; about 14% of them occurred a single time. Around a fifth of the sample goes to the ten largest clones.

The sample taken for sequencing was blood. The rearrangement combines TRBV27 with TRBJ2-3; TRBD1 is a weak D gene call, 6 bases matching. The source of this sequence is a woman in her thirties with Graves' ophthalmopathy. The nucleotide sequence is TGTGCCAGCACCGTCAGGGGTTCGGGCACAGATACGCAGTATTTT. This translates into CASTVRGSGTDTQYF.